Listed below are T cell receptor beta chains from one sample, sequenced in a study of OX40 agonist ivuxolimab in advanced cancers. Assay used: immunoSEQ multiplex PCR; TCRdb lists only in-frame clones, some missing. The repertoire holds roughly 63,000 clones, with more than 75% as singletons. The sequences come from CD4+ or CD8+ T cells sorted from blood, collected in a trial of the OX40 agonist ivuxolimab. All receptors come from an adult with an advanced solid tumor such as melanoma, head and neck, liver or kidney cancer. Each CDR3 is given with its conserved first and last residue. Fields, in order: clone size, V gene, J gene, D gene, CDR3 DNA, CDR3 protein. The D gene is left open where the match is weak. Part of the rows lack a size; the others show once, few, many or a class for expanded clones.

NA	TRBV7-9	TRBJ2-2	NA	TGTGCCAGCAGCTTAAAGGGCGGGAACGGGGAGCTGTTTTTT	CASSLKGGNGELFF
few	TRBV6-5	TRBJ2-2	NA	TGTGCCAGCAGTTCGGGGGGCAACACCGGGGAGCTGTTTTTT	CASSSGGNTGELFF
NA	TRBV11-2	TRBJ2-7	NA	TGTGCCAGCAGCCCCCTGTACGCACAGGGTCTGAGAGAGCAGTACTTC	CASSPLYAQGLREQYF
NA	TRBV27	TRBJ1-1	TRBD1	TGTGCCAGCAGTTTAGAGCCAGGGGGCCGAACTGAAGCTTTCTTT	CASSLEPGGRTEAFF
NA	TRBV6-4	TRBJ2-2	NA	TGTGCCAGCAGCCGAGGGAGCGCAGGGACCGGGGAGCTGTTTTTT	CASSRGSAGTGELFF
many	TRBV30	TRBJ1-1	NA	TGTGCCTGGAGTTTGTGGAACACTGAAGCTTTCTTT	CAWSLWNTEAFF
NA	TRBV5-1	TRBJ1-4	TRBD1	TGCGCCAGCAGCTTGGGATTGACAGGGGAACCAACTAATGAAAAACTGTTTTTT	CASSLGLTGEPTNEKLFF
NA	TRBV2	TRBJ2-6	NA	TGTGCCAGACATCCGGGACCGCGCTCTGGGGCCAACGTCCTGACTTTC	CARHPGPRSGANVLTF
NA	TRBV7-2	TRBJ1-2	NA	TGTGCCAGCAGCCCCTCGGTTGACTACACCTTC	CASSPSVDYTF
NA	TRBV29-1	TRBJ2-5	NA	TGCAGCGTTTACCTCGGGGTACAAGAGACCCAGTACTTC	CSVYLGVQETQYF
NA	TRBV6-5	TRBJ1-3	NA	TGTGCCAGCAGTGGCTCAAGGCGGGCTGGAAACACCATATATTTT	CASSGSRRAGNTIYF
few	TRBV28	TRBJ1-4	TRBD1	TGTGCCAGCAGCGACAGGGCAACTAATGAAAAACTGTTTTTT	CASSDRATNEKLFF
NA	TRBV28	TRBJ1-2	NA	TGTGCCAGCAGTTTACAGGGCAACTATGGCTACACCTTC	CASSLQGNYGYTF
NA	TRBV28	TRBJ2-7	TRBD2	TGTGCCAGCAGTTCTAGGGGACTAGCGGGACGGTACGAGCAGTACTTC	CASSSRGLAGRYEQYF
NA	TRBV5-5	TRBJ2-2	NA	TGTGCCAGCAGCCCCGGGGGTACCGGGGAGCTGTTTTTT	CASSPGGTGELFF
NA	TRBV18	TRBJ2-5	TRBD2	TGTGCCAGCTCACCGAGACTAGCGGAGACCCAGTACTTC	CASSPRLAETQYF
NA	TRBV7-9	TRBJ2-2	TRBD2	TGTGCCAGCAGCTTAGGGACTAGCGAGGTAACAAACACCGGGGAGCTGTTTTTT	CASSLGTSEVTNTGELFF
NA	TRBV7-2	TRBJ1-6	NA	TGTGCCAGCAGCTTAGTGGGCTCCAGATTCTATAATTCACCCCTCCACTTT	CASSLVGSRFYNSPLHF
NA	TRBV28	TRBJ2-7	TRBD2	TGTGCCAGCAGATCTAGCGGGAGGAGTGGCGAGCAGTACTTC	CASRSSGRSGEQYF
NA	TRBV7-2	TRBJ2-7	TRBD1	TGTGCCAGCAGCTTAAAGGGGGACAGGGCAGTGTACGAGCAGTACTTC	CASSLKGDRAVYEQYF
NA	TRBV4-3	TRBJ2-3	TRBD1	TGCGCCAGCAGCCAAGTGTGGGACAGCTACACAGATACGCAGTATTTT	CASSQVWDSYTDTQYF
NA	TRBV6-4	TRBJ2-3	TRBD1	TGTGCCAGCAGTGCCGACAGGGGAGATACGCAGTATTTT	CASSADRGDTQYF
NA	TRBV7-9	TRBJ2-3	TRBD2	TGTGCCAGCACTAAACTAGCGGGGGGCACAGATACGCAGTATTTT	CASTKLAGGTDTQYF
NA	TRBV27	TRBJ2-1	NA	TGTGCCAGCAGCCTACCCCCCCTCTACTCCGGAGGGGGAAATGAGCAGTTCTTC	CASSLPPLYSGGGNEQFF
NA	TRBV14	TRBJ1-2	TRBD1	TGTGCCAGCAGCCAAGACAGGGGGGTGAGCTACACCTTC	CASSQDRGVSYTF